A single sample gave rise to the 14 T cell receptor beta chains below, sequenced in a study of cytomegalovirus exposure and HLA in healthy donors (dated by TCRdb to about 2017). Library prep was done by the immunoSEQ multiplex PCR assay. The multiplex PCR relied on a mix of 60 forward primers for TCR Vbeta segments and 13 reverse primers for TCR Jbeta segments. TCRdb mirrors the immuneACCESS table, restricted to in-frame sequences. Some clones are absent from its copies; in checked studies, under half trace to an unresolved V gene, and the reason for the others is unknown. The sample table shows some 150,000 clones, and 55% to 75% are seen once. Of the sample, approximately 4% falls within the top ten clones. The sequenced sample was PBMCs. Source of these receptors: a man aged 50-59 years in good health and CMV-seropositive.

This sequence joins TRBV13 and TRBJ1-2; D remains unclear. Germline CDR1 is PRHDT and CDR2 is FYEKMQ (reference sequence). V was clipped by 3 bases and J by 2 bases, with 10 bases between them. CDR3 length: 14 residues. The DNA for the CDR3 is TGTGCCAGCAGCTTCGATACGGTCAACTATGGCTACACCTTC. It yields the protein CASSFDTVNYGYTF. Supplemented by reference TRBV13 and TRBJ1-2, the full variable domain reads AAGVIQSPRHLIKEKRETATLKCYPIPRHDTVYWYQQGPGQDPQFLISFYEKMQSDKGSIPDRFSAQQFSDYHSELNMSSLELGDSALYFCASSFDTVNYGYTFGSGTRLTVV.

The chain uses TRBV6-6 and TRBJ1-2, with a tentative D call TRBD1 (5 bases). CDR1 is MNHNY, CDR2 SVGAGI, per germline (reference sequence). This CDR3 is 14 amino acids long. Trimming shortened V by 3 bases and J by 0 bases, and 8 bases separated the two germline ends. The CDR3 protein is CASSYDRTNYGYTF. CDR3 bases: TGTGCCAGCAGTTATGACAGAACTAACTATGGCTACACCTTC.

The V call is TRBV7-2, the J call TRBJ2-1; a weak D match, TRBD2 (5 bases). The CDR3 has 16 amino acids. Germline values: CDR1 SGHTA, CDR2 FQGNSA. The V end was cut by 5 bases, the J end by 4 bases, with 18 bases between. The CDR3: CASSPQDLSDYNEQFF. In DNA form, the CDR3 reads TGTGCCAGCAGCCCCCAGGACTTGTCGGATTACAATGAGCAGTTCTTC.

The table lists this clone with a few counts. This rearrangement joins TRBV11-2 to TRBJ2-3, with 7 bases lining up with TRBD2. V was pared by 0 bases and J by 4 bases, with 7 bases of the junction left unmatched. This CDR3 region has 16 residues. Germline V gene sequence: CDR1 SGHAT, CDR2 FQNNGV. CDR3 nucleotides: TGTGCCAGCAGCTTAGAGCGGGGGAGAGTCGCAGATACGCAGTATTTT. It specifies CASSLERGRVADTQYF.

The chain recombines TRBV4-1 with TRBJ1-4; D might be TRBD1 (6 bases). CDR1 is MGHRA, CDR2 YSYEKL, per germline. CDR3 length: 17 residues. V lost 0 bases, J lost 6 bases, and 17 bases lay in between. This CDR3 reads CASSQEYRGGGHEKLFF. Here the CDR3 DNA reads TGCGCCAGCAGCCAAGAGTATAGGGGGGGAGGGCATGAAAAACTGTTTTTT.

The CDR3 DNA reads as TGTGCCAGTAGGGCTGGGACAGGGAATGAAAAACTGTTTTTT. Protein: CASRAGTGNEKLFF. The gene calls are TRBV19 and TRBJ1-4, with 9 bases lining up with TRBD1. CDR3 length equals 14 residues. From germline, CDR1 is LNHDA and CDR2 SQIVND (reference sequence). Germline trimming cut 6 bases from V and 5 bases from J; bases unmatched to any gene: 4.

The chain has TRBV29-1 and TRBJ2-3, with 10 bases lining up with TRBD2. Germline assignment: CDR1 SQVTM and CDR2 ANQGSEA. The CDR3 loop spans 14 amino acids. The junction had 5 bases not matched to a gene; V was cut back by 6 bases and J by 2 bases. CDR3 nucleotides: TGCAGCGTCTACAGCGGGAGGGCCACAGATACGCAGTATTTT. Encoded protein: CSVYSGRATDTQYF.

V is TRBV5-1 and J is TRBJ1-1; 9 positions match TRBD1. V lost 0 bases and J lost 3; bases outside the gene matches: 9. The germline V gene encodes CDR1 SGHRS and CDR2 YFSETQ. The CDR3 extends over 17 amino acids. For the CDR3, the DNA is TGCGCCAGCAGCTTGGCCGGGACAGGGTATCCGGACACTGAAGCTTTCTTT. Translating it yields CASSLAGTGYPDTEAFF. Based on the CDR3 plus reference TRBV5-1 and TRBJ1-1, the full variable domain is KAGVTQTPRYLIKTRGQQVTLSCSPISGHRSVSWYQQTPGQGLQFLFEYFSETQRNKGNFPGRFSGRQFSNSRSEMNVSTLELGDSALYLCASSLAGTGYPDTEAFFGQGTRLTVV.

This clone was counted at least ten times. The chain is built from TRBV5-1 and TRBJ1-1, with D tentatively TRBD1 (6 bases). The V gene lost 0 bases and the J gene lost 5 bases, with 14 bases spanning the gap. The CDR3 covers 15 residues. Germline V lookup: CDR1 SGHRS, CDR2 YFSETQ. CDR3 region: CASSLAAGVRTEAFF. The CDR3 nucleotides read TGCGCCAGCAGCTTGGCAGCAGGGGTCCGAACTGAAGCTTTCTTT.

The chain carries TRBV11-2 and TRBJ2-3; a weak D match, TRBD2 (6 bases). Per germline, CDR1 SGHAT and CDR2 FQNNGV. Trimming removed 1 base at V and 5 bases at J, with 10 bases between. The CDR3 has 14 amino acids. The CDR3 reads CASSLAGVQDTQYF. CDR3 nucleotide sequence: TGTGCCAGCAGCTTAGCGGGAGTACAAGATACGCAGTATTTT.

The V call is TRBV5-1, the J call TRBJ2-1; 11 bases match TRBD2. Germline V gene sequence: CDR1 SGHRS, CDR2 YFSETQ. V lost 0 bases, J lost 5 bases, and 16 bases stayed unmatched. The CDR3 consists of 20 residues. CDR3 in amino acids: CASSLGLAGGPQVSDNEQFF. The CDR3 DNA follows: TGCGCCAGCAGCTTGGGGCTAGCGGGGGGCCCCCAAGTGTCCGACAATGAGCAGTTCTTC.

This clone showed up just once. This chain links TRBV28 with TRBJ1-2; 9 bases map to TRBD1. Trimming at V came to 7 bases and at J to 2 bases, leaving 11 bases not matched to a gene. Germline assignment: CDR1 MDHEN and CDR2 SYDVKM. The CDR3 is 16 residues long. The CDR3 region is CASNPSRDRVNYGYTF. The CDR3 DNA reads TGTGCCAGCAATCCTTCCCGGGACAGGGTAAACTATGGCTACACCTTC.

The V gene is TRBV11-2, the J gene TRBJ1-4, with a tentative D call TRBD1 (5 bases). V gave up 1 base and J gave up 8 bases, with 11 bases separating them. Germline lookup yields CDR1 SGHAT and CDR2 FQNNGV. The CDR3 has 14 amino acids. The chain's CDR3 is CASSLGLGVEKLFF. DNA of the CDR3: TGTGCCAGCAGCTTAGGGTTAGGGGTGGAAAAACTGTTTTTT.

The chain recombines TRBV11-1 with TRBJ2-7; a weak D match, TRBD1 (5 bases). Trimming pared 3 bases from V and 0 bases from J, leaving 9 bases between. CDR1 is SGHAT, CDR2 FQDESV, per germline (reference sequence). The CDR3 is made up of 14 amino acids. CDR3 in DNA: TGTGCCAGCAGCTTCAACAGGCCCTCCTACGAGCAGTACTTC. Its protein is CASSFNRPSYEQYF.